This T cell receptor beta chain emerged from a study of response to subunit inactivated influenza vaccine. Overall study findings and caveats: Each seasonal influenza vaccination, the authors suggested, recruits few new T cells.

This clonotype appeared a few times. The antigen remains undetermined. The length of the CDR3 is 18 residues. CDR1 and CDR2 (germline): MNHEY, SVGEGT. The junction had 16 bases not matched to a gene; V was cut back by 2 bases and J by 7 bases. TCRdb recomputed calls from the RT-PCR reads with MiXCR, one row per CDR3 protein. The sample has around 570,000 distinct CDR3 sequences; under 9% are singletons. This material consisted of PBMCs from blood, taken about 24 months after vaccination. This chain connects TRBV6-2 or TRBV6-3 to TRBJ2-1; 8 nucleotides align to TRBD2. The clonotype originates from a man aged 50-75 years who received an inactivated influenza vaccine. CDR3 loop: CASSYPLAGRGRWNEQFF. Written as DNA, the CDR3 is TGTGCCAGCAGTTACCCTCTAGCGGGCAGAGGAAGGTGGAATGAGCAGTTCTTC.